These T cell receptor beta chains were read from a single sample in a study of human T cells and chemical hapten exposure. MiXCR, run by TCRdb on the RACE reads, gives a single entry per CDR3 protein. The profile covers a few hundred thousand distinct CDR3 sequences, with around 7.7% appearing a single time and roughly 1.2% taken by the ten largest. The specimen was whole blood, collected in connection with sensitization to the hapten diphenylcyclopropenone (DPC). All receptors derive from a man between 18 and 29 years old with alopecia areata. Some clones in this sample may be carry-over from other donors' samples. CDR3s include the opening cysteine and the closing phenylalanine or tryptophan. The D gene is left open where the match is weak. Size tells how often a clone was seen (once, few, many) or the class of an expanded clone, and some rows leave it out.

DNA: TGTGCCATCGGGAGGACAGGGTTCTCCTACGAGCAGTACTTC
CDR3: CAIGRTGFSYEQYF
D: .
J: TRBJ2-7
V: TRBV12-3/TRBV12-4
size: few
length: 14

DNA: TGTGCCAGCAGACGGAGACAGGGAGGCGGCACCGGGGAGCTGTTTTTT
CDR3: CASRRRQGGGTGELFF
D: .
J: TRBJ2-2
V: TRBV6-2/TRBV6-3
size: few
length: 16

DNA: TGTGCCAGCAGTTTTACGGGGGTCCCGAAGCAGACCCAGTACTTC
CDR3: CASSFTGVPKQTQYF
D: .
J: TRBJ2-5
V: TRBV6-5
size: few
length: 15

DNA: TGTGCCAGCAGCTTACAATTCTCTCAAGATACGCAGTATTTT
CDR3: CASSLQFSQDTQYF
D: .
J: TRBJ2-3
V: TRBV7-9
size: once
length: 14

DNA: TGTGCCAGCAGCTTTCGTCGTGGAGGTGTCACTGAAGCTTTCTTT
CDR3: CASSFRRGGVTEAFF
D: .
J: TRBJ1-1
V: TRBV7-9
size: .
length: 15

DNA: TGTGCCAGCAGTCCGCCCCCCGCACAAGAGACCCAGTACTTC
CDR3: CASSPPPAQETQYF
D: .
J: TRBJ2-5
V: TRBV28
size: .
length: 14

DNA: TGTGCCATTAGTACAGAGGGTGATAGAAACATTCAGTACTTC
CDR3: CAISTEGDRNIQYF
D: .
J: TRBJ2-4
V: TRBV10-3
size: many
length: 14

DNA: TGTGCCAGCAGCTTTACTGGTAGGGGTGAAAAACTGTTTTTT
CDR3: CASSFTGRGEKLFF
D: .
J: TRBJ1-4
V: TRBV7-9
size: .
length: 14

DNA: TGCAGCGCTACGGGACAGGGCTTGGCTGGCTACACCTTC
CDR3: CSATGQGLAGYTF
D: TRBD1
J: TRBJ1-2
V: TRBV29-1
size: many
length: 13

DNA: TGTGCCAGCAGGCCGTGGGTGTGGAAAAGAAAGCTTGAAGCTTTCTTT
CDR3: CASRPWVWKRKLEAFF
D: .
J: TRBJ1-1
V: TRBV28
size: many
length: 16

DNA: TGCAGTGCTACAGGGGAGTCGTGGTATGGCTACACCTTC
CDR3: CSATGESWYGYTF
D: .
J: TRBJ1-2
V: TRBV20-1
size: few
length: 13